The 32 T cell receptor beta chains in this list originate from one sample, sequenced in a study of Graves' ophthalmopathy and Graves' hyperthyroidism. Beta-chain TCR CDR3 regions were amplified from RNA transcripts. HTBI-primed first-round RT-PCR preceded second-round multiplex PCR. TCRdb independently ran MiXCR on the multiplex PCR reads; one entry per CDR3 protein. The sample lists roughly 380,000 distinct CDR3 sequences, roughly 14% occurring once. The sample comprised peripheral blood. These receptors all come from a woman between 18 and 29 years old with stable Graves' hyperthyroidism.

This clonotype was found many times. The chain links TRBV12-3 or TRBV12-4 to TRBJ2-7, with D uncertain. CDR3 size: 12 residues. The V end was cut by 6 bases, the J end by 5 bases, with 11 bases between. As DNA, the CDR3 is TGTGCCAGCAGCCCCTTAGCAGACGAGCAGTACTTC. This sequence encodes CASSPLADEQYF.

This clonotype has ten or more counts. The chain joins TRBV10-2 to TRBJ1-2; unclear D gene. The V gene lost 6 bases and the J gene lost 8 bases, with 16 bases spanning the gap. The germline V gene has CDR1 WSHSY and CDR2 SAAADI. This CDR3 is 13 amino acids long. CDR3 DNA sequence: TGCGCCAGCAGCGATGGTTCCTTAGGGGGCTACACCTTC. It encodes CASSDGSLGGYTF.

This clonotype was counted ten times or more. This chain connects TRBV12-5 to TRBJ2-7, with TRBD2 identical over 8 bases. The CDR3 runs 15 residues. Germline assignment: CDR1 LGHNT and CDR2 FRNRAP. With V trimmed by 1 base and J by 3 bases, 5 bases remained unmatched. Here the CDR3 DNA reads TGTGCTAGTGGTTTGGGTCTTAGCGGGGACTACGAGCAGTACTTC. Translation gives CASGLGLSGDYEQYF.

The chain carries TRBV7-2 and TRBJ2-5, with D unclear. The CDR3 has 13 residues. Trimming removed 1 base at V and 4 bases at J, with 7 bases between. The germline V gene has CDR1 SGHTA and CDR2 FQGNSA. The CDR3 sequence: CASSLEIPETQYF. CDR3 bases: TGTGCCAGCAGCTTAGAGATCCCAGAGACCCAGTACTTC. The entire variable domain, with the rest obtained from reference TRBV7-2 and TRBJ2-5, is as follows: GAGVSQSPSNKVTEKGKDVELRCDPISGHTALYWYRQSLGQGLEFLIYFQGNSAPDKSGLPSDRFSAERTGGSVSTLTIQRTQQEDSAVYLCASSLEIPETQYFGPGTRLLVL.

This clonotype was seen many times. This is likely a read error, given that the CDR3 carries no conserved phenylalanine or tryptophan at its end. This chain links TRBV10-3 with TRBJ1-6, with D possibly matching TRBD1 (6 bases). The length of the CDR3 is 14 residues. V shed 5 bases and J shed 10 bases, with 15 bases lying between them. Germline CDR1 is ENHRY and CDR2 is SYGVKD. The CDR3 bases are TGTGCCATCAGTTCCGGACAGCTTGGGTCACCCCTCCACTCT. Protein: CAISSGQLGSPLHS.

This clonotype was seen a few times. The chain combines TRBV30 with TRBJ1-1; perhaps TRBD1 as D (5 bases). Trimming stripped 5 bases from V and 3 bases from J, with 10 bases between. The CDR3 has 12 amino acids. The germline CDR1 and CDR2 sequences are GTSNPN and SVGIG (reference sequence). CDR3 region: CAWGRVHTEAFF. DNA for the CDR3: TGTGCCTGGGGCAGGGTTCACACTGAAGCTTTCTTT.

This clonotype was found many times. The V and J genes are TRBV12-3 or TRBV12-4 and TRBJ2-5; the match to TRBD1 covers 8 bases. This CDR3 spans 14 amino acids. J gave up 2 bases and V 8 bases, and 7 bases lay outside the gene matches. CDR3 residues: CASGSTGGQETQYF. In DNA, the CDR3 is TGTGCCAGCGGTTCCACAGGGGGTCAAGAGACCCAGTACTTC.

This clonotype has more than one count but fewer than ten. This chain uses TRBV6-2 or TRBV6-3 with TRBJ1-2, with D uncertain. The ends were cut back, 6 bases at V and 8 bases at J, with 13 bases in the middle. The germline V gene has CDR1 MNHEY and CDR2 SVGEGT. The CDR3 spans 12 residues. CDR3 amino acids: CASSPPAGGYTF. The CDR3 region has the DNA TGTGCCAGCAGCCCACCCGCGGGGGGCTACACCTTC.

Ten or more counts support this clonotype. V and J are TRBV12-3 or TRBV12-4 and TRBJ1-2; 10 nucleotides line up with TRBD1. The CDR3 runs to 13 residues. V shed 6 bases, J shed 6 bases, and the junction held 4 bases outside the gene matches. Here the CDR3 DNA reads TGTGCCAGCAGCCCGACAGGGGGCAATGGCTACACCTTC. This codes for CASSPTGGNGYTF.

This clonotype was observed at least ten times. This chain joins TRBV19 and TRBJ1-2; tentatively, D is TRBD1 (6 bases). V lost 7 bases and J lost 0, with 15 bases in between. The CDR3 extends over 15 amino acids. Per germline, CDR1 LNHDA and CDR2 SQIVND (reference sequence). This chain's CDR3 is CASTGAGAPNYGYTF. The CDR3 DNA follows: TGTGCCAGTACAGGTGCAGGGGCTCCTAACTATGGCTACACCTTC.

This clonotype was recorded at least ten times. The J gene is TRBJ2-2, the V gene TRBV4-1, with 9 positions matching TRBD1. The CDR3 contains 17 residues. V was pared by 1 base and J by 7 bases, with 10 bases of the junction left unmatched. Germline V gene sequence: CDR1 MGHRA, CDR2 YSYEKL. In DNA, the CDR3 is TGCGCCAGCAGCCAAGCTACAGGGGGCTTTCACAACGGGGAGCTGTTTTTT. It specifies CASSQATGGFHNGELFF.

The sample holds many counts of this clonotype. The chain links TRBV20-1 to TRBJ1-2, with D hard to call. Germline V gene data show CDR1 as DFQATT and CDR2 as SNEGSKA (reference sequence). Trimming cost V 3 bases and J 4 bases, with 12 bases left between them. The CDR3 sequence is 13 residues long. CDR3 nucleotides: TGCAGTGCTAGGGTTTGGGCATTCTATGGCTACACCTTC. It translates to CSARVWAFYGYTF.

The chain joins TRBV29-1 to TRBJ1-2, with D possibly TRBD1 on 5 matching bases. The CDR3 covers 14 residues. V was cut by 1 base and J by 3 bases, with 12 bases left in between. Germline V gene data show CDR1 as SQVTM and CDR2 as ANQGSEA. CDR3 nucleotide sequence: TGCAGCGTTGAAGGGGGGACGGATTACTATGGCTACACCTTC. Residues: CSVEGGTDYYGYTF.

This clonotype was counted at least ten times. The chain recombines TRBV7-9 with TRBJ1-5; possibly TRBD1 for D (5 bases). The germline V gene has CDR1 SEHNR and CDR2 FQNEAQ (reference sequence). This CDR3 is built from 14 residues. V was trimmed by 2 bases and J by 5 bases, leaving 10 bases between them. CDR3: CASSLPGRDQPQHF. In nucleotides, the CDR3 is TGTGCCAGCAGCTTACCCGGCAGGGATCAGCCCCAGCATTTT.

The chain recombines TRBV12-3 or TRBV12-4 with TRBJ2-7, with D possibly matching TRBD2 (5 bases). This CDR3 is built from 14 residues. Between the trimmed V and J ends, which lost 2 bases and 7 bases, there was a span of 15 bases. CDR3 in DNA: TGTGCCAGCAGTTTATCCCGACAAACGGGGGAGCAGTACTTC. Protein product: CASSLSRQTGEQYF.

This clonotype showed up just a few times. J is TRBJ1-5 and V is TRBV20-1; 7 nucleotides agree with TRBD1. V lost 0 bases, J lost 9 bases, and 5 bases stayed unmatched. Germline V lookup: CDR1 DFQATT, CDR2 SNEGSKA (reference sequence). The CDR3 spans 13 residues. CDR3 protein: CSARDRQGGPQHF. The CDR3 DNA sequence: TGCAGTGCTAGAGACCGACAGGGTGGGCCCCAGCATTTT.

DNA for the CDR3: TGTGCCAGTAGTCAACCACAGGGACAGGGATACTACGAGCAGTACTTC. Protein product: CASSQPQGQGYYEQYF. This rearrangement joins TRBV19 to TRBJ2-7; 9 bases are a match to TRBD1. With 5 bases clipped from V and 3 bases from J, the junction kept 11 bases outside the gene matches. The CDR3 is made up of 16 amino acids. CDR1 is LNHDA and CDR2 is SQIVND in the germline V gene (reference sequence).

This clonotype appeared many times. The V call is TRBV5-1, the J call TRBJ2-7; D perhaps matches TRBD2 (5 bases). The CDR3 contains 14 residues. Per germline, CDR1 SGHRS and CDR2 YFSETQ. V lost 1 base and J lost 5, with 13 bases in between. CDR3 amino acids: CASSLSGMGDEQYF. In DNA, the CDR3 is TGCGCCAGCAGCTTGTCCGGGATGGGCGACGAGCAGTACTTC.

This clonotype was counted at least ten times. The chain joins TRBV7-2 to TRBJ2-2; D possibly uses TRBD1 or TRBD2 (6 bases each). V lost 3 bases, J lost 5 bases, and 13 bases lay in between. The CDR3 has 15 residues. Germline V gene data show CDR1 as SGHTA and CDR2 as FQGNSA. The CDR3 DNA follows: TGTGCCAGCAGCTTTCGGGGGCCGGGGACCGGGGAGCTGTTTTTT. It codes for CASSFRGPGTGELFF.

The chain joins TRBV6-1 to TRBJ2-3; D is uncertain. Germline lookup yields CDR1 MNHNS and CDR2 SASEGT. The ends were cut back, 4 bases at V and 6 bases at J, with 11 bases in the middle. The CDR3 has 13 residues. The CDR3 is CASSAPSSDTQYF. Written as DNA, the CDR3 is TGTGCCAGCAGTGCCCCATCCTCCGATACGCAGTATTTT.

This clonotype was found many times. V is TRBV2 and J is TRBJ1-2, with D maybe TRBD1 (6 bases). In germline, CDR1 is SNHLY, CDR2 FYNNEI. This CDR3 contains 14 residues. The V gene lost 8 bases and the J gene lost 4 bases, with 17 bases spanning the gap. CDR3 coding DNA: TGTGCCAGCGAAAAGACAGGATCGTTCTATGGCTACACCTTC. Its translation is CASEKTGSFYGYTF.

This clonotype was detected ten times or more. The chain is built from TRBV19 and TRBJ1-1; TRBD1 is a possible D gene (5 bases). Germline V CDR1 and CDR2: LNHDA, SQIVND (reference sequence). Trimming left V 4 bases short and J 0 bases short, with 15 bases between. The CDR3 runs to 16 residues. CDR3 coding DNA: TGTGCCAGTAGTACTCAGGGCTGGGGAATGAACACTGAAGCTTTCTTT. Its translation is CASSTQGWGMNTEAFF.

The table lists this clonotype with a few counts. The CDR3 DNA sequence: TGTGCCAGCAGCTTAGAGTCCTGGCTAGCGACCTCCTACGAGCAGTACTTC. Translating gives CASSLESWLATSYEQYF. The rearrangement uses TRBV11-2 and TRBJ2-7; a weak D match, TRBD2 (6 bases). Trimming cost V 0 bases and J 0 bases, with 15 bases left between them. Germline-derived CDR1 and CDR2 are SGHAT and FQNNGV. The CDR3 is 17 residues long.

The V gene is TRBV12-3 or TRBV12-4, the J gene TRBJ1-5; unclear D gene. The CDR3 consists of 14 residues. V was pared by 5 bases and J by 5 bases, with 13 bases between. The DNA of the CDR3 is TGTGCCAGCAGTAAGGCCAGTCCCCATCAGCCCCAGCATTTT. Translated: CASSKASPHQPQHF.

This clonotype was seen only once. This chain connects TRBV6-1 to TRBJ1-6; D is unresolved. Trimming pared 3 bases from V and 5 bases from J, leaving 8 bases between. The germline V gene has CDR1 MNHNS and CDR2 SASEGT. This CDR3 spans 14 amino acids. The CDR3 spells CASSDTADNSPLHF. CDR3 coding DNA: TGTGCCAGCAGTGATACAGCCGATAATTCACCCCTCCACTTT.

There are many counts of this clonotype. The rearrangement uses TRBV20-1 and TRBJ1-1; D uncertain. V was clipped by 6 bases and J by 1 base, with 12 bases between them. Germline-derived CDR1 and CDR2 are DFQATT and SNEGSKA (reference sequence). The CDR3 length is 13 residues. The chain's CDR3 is CSATGPANTEAFF. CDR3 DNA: TGCAGTGCCACTGGGCCGGCGAACACTGAAGCTTTCTTT.

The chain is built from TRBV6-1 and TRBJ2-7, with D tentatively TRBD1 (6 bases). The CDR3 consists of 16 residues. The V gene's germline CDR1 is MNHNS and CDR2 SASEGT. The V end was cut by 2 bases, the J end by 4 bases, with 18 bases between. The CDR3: CASSELDQGYNYEQYF. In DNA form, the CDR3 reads TGTGCCAGCAGTGAACTGGACCAGGGGTACAATTACGAGCAGTACTTC.

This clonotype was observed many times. CDR3 residues: CATSDRQGSDYGYTF. The CDR3 nucleotides are TGTGCCACCAGTGACAGACAGGGATCTGACTATGGCTACACCTTC. The J gene is TRBJ1-2, the V gene TRBV24-1; 7 bases align to TRBD1. The ends lost 4 bases at V and 3 bases at J; junction bases unmatched: 7. The CDR3 covers 15 residues. From germline, CDR1 is KGHDR and CDR2 SFDVKD.

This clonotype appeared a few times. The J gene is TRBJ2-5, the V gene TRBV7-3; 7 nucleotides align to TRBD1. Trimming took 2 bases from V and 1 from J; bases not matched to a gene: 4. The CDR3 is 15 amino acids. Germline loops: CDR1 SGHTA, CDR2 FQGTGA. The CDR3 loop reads CASSLGDRFQETQYF. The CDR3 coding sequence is TGTGCCAGCAGCTTAGGGGACAGATTCCAAGAGACCCAGTACTTC.

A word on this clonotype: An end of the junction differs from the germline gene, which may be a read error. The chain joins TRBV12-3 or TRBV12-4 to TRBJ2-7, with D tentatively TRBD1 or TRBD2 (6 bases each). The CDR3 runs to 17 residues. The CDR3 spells CASQKGGSQMSPYDQYF. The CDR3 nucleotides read TGTGCCAGCCAAAAGGGGGGAAGCCAGATGTCCCCTTACGATCAGTACTTC.

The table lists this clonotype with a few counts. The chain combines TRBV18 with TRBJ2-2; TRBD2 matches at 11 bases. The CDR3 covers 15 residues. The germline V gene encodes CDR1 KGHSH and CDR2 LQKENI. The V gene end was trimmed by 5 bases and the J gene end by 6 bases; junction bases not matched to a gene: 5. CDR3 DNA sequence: TGTGCCAGCTCAAGAGGGACTAGCGGTCCCGGGGAGCTGTTTTTT. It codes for CASSRGTSGPGELFF.

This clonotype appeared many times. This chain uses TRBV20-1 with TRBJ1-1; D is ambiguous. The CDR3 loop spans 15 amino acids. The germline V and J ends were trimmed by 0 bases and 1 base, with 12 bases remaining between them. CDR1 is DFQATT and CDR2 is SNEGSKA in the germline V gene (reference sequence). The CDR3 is CSAREGGSWNTEAFF. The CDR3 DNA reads TGCAGTGCTAGAGAAGGAGGCAGTTGGAACACTGAAGCTTTCTTT.